Presented here are 2 T cell receptor beta chains from one specimen sequenced in a study of Ad26.COV2.S vaccination and SARS-CoV-2 variants. Some clones are missing from TCRdb's copy, which holds only in-frame ones; the method was immunoSEQ multiplex PCR. This sample has hundreds of thousands of clones, with roughly 89% found just once. Treatment of the sample: 19 received Ad26.COV2.S at low or high dose, single or two shots; 5 received placebo; per-sample allocation not given. Specimens were obtained on day 63 following the first vaccine or placebo injection. Specimen: peripheral blood, collected in a trial of Ad26.COV2.S vaccine versus placebo. All receptors derive from a person aged 18-65 years who received the Ad26.COV2.S COVID-19 vaccine or a placebo.

The chain uses TRBV14 and TRBJ1-1; D is ambiguous. There are 17 residues in the CDR3. V lost 1 base and J 0 bases, leaving 15 bases between the germline ends. Germline V gives CDR1 SGHDN, CDR2 FVKESK. This CDR3 is CASSQVAGYFMNTEAFF. In DNA form, the CDR3 reads TGTGCCAGCAGCCAAGTAGCGGGGTATTTCATGAACACTGAAGCTTTCTTT.

The CDR3 DNA follows: TGTGCCAGCATGGACAGACTGAACACCGGGGAGCTGTTTTTT. It codes for CASMDRLNTGELFF. The V and J genes are TRBV28 and TRBJ2-2; D might be TRBD1 (6 bases). The germline V gene has CDR1 MDHEN and CDR2 SYDVKM. Trimming shortened V by 7 bases and J by 1 base, and 10 bases separated the two germline ends. The CDR3 covers 14 residues.